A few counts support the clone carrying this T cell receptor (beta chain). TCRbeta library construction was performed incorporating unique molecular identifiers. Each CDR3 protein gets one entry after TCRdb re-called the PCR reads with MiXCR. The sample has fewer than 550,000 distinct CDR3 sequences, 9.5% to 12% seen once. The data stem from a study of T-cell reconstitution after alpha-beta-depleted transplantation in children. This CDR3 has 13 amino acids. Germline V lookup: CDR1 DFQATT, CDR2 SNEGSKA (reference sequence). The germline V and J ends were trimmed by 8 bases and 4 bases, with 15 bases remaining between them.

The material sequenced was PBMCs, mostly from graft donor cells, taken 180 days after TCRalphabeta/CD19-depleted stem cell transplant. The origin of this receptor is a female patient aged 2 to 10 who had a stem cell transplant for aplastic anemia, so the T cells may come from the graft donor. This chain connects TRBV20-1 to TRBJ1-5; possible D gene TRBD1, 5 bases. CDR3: CSTRGEANQPQHF. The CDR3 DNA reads TGCAGTACCCGGGGGGAGGCGAATCAGCCCCAGCATTTT.